Included here is one T cell receptor beta chain sequence, with context. Trimming took 3 bases from V and 4 from J, leaving 19 bases between them. The CDR3 covers 18 residues. Germline CDR1 reads LNHNV; CDR2 reads YYDKDF (reference sequence). Using immunoSEQ multiplex PCR, the repertoire was profiled, and TCRdb retains in-frame clones only, with some absent. The sample lists over 250,000 clones; under 90% were seen once. This entry comes from a study of blood T cell repertoires in COVID-19. Study overall: The United States, Italy and Spain were the sources of the acute and convalescent COVID-19 samples. In each case, the material was cDNA or gDNA derived from T cells, B-cell-depleted T cells, or PBMCs.

Participants were aged 18 to 89 years, lived in 24 US areas, and enrolled virtually. Assignments of participants to cohorts depended upon their own reported clinical history. The sequenced material came from PBMCs or T cells enriched from blood (not recorded which). This clonotype was obtained from an older woman who had recovered from COVID-19. The chain is built from TRBV15 and TRBJ1-6; weak D call: TRBD1 (5 bases). The CDR3, as DNA: TGTGCCACCAGCAGGGGACTGGTGGGGCGGAATTATAATTCACCCCTCCACTTT. As protein: CATSRGLVGRNYNSPLHF.